This T cell receptor (beta chain) emerged from a study of blood T cell repertoires in COVID-19. Study at large: T cells, B-cell-depleted T cells, or PBMCs supplied cDNA or gDNA.

Authors' data handling: Scientists estimated how many nucleated cells there were by amplifying reference gene primers. Measured with immunoSEQ multiplex PCR; TCRdb has only the in-frame clones, and not every one. V, J and clone size were drawn from that table, and D and trimming were deduced from the DNA. This sample has 250,000 to 300,000 clones, with under 90% found just once. Trimming left V 7 bases short and J 0 bases short, with 12 bases between. Germline V gene sequence: CDR1 WSHSY, CDR2 SAAADI. This CDR3 is 14 amino acids long. Sequenced material: peripheral blood. The sequence came from a woman under 30 with acute or convalescent COVID-19. The rearrangement uses TRBV10-2 and TRBJ1-1; weak D call: TRBD1 (5 bases). CDR3 amino acids: CASTPAGLNTEAFF. CDR3 coding DNA: TGCGCCAGCACCCCAGCGGGACTGAACACTGAAGCTTTCTTT.